These T cell receptor beta chains were read from a single sample in a study of identical twins. TCRdb used MiXCR to reprocess the 5' RACE reads, holding one entry per CDR3 protein. The table lists roughly 260,000 distinct CDR3 sequences, about 7.5% of them singletons. The data were also submitted as part of a second study, on yellow fever vaccine responses in identical twins.

What was sequenced was CD8+ T cells sorted from blood. These receptors all stem from a woman aged 18-30 years in good health. The CDR3 runs from the conserved cysteine through the conserved F or W. The D gene is left open where the match is weak. Clone size is stated in some rows and not others, as once, few, many or a class when expanded.

d_call,j_call,clone_size,v_call,cdr3_nt,cdr3_aa
NA,TRBJ1-1,NA,TRBV28,TGTGCCAGCAGTTTAGTAGAGGGAAGGACTGAAGCTTTCTTT,CASSLVEGRTEAFF
TRBD1,TRBJ2-2,few,TRBV28,TGTGCCAGCAGTCATTCCCGGGACAGGGTCATTACCGGGGAGCTGTTTTTT,CASSHSRDRVITGELFF
NA,TRBJ2-7,NA,TRBV29-1,TGCAGCGTTGAAGGGTGGGGGGCCCACGAGCAGTACTTC,CSVEGWGAHEQYF
NA,TRBJ2-7,many,TRBV5-5,TGTGCCAGCAGCTTGAGAGCCGGCAAGTCCTACGAGCAGTACTTC,CASSLRAGKSYEQYF
NA,TRBJ1-1,NA,TRBV28,TGTGCCAGCTCTAGCGTCGGCCACACTGAAGCTTTCTTT,CASSSVGHTEAFF
NA,TRBJ2-3,NA,TRBV21-1,TGTGCCAGCAGCAAAGACAGCGGGACTAGCGGGGAAAGCACAGATACGCAGTATTTT,CASSKDSGTSGESTDTQYF
NA,TRBJ2-2,few,TRBV4-1,TGCGCCAGCAGTAGAGAAATGAACACCGGGGAGCTGTTTTTT,CASSREMNTGELFF
NA,TRBJ2-5,many,TRBV27,TGTGCCAGCAGTCGCCAGTATCTAAGGCAAAAAGAGACCCAGTACTTC,CASSRQYLRQKETQYF
TRBD2,TRBJ2-1,NA,TRBV15,TGTGCCACCAGCACTTCAGCGGGAGGGCCCCATGAGCAGTTCTTC,CATSTSAGGPHEQFF
NA,TRBJ2-3,NA,TRBV20-1,TGCAGTGCTTCCACGTTAGGGGCAGATACGCAGTATTTT,CSASTLGADTQYF
TRBD1,TRBJ1-1,few,TRBV27,TGTGCCAGCAGTTCCTCGACAGGGGAAGCTTTCTTT,CASSSSTGEAFF
TRBD2,TRBJ2-2,few,TRBV6-2/TRBV6-3,TGTGCCAGCAGTCAGCGGGGATACACCGGGGAGCTGTTTTTT,CASSQRGYTGELFF
TRBD2,TRBJ2-3,many,TRBV6-2/TRBV6-3,TGTGCCAGCGGCTTAGCGGGAGCTGAGGCAGATACGCAGTATTTT,CASGLAGAEADTQYF
TRBD1,TRBJ1-2,many,TRBV6-1,TGTGCCAGCACCTCAATCCGGGACAGGGACCACTATGGCTACACCTTC,CASTSIRDRDHYGYTF
TRBD2,TRBJ2-7,NA,TRBV6-5,TGTGCCAGCAGTTTAGCGGGAGGGGGGCCCGAGCAGTACTTC,CASSLAGGGPEQYF
NA,TRBJ2-5,NA,TRBV18,TGTGCCAGCTCACCTTCTAGTGAAGAGACCCAGTACTTC,CASSPSSEETQYF
NA,TRBJ1-5,few,TRBV6-2/TRBV6-3,TGTGCCAGCAGTTCCGCAGGTCCTGATAGCAATCAGCCCCAGCATTTT,CASSSAGPDSNQPQHF
TRBD2,TRBJ2-1,many,TRBV12-3/TRBV12-4,TGTGCCAGCAGTTCCTGGGAGGGCCGGGACAATGAGCAGTTCTTC,CASSSWEGRDNEQFF
NA,TRBJ2-1,few,TRBV7-2,TGTGCCAGCACCCTAGGGGCGGGAATCAATGAGCAGTTCTTC,CASTLGAGINEQFF
NA,TRBJ2-3,many,TRBV28,TGTGCCAGCAGCGCCGGGATCGGGGCCCCAGATACGCAGTATTTT,CASSAGIGAPDTQYF
NA,TRBJ2-2,many,TRBV15,TGTGCCACCAGCAGAAGACAGTCCCCTGACGGGGAGCTGTTTTTT,CATSRRQSPDGELFF
NA,TRBJ1-1,few,TRBV2,TGTGCCAGCAGTGGACAGTCGAACCCTGAAGCTTTCTTT,CASSGQSNPEAFF
NA,TRBJ2-7,NA,TRBV29-1,TGCAGCGTTAAGACTACCAGCTACGAGCAGTACTTC,CSVKTTSYEQYF
TRBD2,TRBJ2-3,many,TRBV4-1,TGCGCCAGCAGCCGAATAGAGAGCGGGACTAGCACAGATACGCAGTATTTT,CASSRIESGTSTDTQYF
TRBD2,TRBJ2-1,many,TRBV7-9,TGTGCCAGCAGCTTAGAAACAACTAGCGACAGCCGCAATGAGCAGTTCTTC,CASSLETTSDSRNEQFF
NA,TRBJ2-7,few,TRBV13,TGTGCCAGCAGCTCAGATAGCGGCTACGAGCAGTACTTC,CASSSDSGYEQYF
NA,TRBJ2-1,few,TRBV5-1,TGCGCCAGCAGCTTGTATGACAGGTTCGTGGGGGAGCAGTTCTTC,CASSLYDRFVGEQFF
NA,TRBJ1-1,NA,TRBV15,TGTGCCACCAGCAGGGCGTCTACTGAAGCTTTCTTT,CATSRASTEAFF
TRBD2,TRBJ2-1,few,TRBV4-1,TGCGCCAGCAGCCAAGATCGCCCGGGACTAGCGCCACTACGGCAGTTCTTC,CASSQDRPGLAPLRQFF
NA,TRBJ1-3,many,TRBV29-1,TGCAGCGCCCAAACGGTAAACTCTGGAAACACCATATATTTT,CSAQTVNSGNTIYF
NA,TRBJ1-5,many,TRBV12-3/TRBV12-4,TGTGCCAGCAGCCCCTCCGGCCTATCTCAGCCCCAGCATTTT,CASSPSGLSQPQHF
NA,TRBJ2-2,NA,TRBV2,TGTGCCAGCAGTGAATCGGGGGGCCGGTACACCGGGGAGCTGTTTTTT,CASSESGGRYTGELFF
TRBD1,TRBJ2-2,few,TRBV6-1,TGTGCCAGCAGCCGACAGGGGGCGGTCACCGGGGAGCTGTTTTTT,CASSRQGAVTGELFF
NA,TRBJ2-2,NA,TRBV11-1,TGTGCCAGCAGCCCAAGCCGGGACTCACTGTTAAACACCGGGGAGCTGTTTTTT,CASSPSRDSLLNTGELFF
NA,TRBJ2-2,few,TRBV28,TGTGCCAGCAGCGTGGACACCTCGAACACCGGGGAGCTGTTTTTT,CASSVDTSNTGELFF